This T cell receptor beta chain was recovered during a study of blood T cell repertoires in COVID-19. Study as a whole: COVID-19 samples from acute and convalescent phases originated in the United States, Italy and Spain.

The repertoire was sequenced with immunoSEQ multiplex PCR; TCRdb's copy has only in-frame clones and lacks some. The data hold under 300,000 clones, with roughly nine tenths observed a single time. Enrollees, about 18 to 95 years old, lived in 20 to 25 US areas. Allocation to cohorts depended on clinical history reported by the participants. Recovered participants had two consecutive negative NP/OP PCR tests, healthcare professional clearance, or symptom resolution. Germline V gene lookup returns CDR1 SGHRS and CDR2 YFSETQ. The length of the CDR3 is 14 residues. Trimming cost V 7 bases and J 2 bases, with 13 bases left between them.

J is TRBJ2-1 and V is TRBV5-1; no clear D. The source material was PBMCs or T cells enriched from blood (not recorded which). The source is a young woman who had recovered from COVID-19. The CDR3 spells CASSPGSAYNEQFF. The CDR3 nucleotides read TGCGCCAGCTCGCCAGGTTCAGCCTACAATGAGCAGTTCTTC.